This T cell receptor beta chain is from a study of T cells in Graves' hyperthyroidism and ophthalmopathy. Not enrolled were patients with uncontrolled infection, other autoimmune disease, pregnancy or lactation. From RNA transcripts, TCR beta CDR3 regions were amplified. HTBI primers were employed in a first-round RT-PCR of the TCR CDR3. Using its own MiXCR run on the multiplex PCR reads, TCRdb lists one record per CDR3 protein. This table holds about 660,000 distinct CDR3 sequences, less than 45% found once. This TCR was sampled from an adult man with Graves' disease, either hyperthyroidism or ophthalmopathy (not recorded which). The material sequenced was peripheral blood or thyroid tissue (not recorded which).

The CDR3 loop reads CASSIGLRSYEQYF. The CDR3 coding sequence is TGTGCCAGTAGTATCGGACTCCGCTCCTACGAGCAGTACTTC. This sequence joins TRBV19 and TRBJ2-7; a weak D match, TRBD2 (5 bases). Trimming shortened V by 3 bases and J by 0 bases, and 9 bases separated the two germline ends. The CDR3 has 14 amino acids. CDR1 is LNHDA and CDR2 is SQIVND in the germline V gene (reference sequence).